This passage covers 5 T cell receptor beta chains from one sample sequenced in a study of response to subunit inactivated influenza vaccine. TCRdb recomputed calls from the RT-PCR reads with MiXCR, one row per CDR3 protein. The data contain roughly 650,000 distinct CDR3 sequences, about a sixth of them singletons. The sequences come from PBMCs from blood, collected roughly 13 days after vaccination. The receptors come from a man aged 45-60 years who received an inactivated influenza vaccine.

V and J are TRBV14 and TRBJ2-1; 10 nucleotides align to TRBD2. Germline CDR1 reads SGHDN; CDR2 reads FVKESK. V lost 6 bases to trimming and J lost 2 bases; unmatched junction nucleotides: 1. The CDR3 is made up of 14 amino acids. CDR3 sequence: CASRSGRAYNEQFF. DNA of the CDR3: TGTGCCAGCAGGAGCGGGAGGGCCTACAATGAGCAGTTCTTC. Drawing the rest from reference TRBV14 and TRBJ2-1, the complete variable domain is EAGVTQFPSHSVIEKGQTVTLRCDPISGHDNLYWYRRVMGKEIKFLLHFVKESKQDESGMPNNRFLAERTGGTYSTLKVQPAELEDSGVYFCASRSGRAYNEQFFGPGTRLTVL.

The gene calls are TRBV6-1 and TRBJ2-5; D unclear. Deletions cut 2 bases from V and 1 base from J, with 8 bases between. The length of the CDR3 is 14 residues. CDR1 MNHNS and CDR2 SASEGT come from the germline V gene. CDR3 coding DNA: TGTGCCAGCAGTGAACATGGACCCCAAGAGACCCAGTACTTC. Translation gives CASSEHGPQETQYF.

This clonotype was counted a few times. CDR3 sequence (DNA): TGTGCCAGCAGTTACTCAATTTCGGGGGGGCAGTACTTC. Protein: CASSYSISGGQYF. The rearrangement uses TRBV6-5 and TRBJ2-7; the match to TRBD2 covers 7 bases. The CDR3 runs 13 residues. Per the germline V gene, CDR1 is MNHEY and CDR2 is SVGAGI. V shed 0 bases and J 9 bases; nucleotides not matched to a gene: 5.

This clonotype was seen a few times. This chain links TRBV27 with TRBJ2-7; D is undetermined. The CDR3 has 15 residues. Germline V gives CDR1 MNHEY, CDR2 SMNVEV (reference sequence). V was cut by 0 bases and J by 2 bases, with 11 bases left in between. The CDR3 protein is CASSLSSFPTYEQYF. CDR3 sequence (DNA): TGTGCCAGCAGTTTATCGAGTTTCCCGACCTACGAGCAGTACTTC.

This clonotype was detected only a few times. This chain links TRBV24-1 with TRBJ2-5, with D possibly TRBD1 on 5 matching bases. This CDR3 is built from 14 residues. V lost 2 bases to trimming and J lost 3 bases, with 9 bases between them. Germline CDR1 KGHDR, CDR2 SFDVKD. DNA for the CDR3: TGTGCCACCAGTGATTGGGGCGGAAAAGAGACCCAGTACTTC. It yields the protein CATSDWGGKETQYF.